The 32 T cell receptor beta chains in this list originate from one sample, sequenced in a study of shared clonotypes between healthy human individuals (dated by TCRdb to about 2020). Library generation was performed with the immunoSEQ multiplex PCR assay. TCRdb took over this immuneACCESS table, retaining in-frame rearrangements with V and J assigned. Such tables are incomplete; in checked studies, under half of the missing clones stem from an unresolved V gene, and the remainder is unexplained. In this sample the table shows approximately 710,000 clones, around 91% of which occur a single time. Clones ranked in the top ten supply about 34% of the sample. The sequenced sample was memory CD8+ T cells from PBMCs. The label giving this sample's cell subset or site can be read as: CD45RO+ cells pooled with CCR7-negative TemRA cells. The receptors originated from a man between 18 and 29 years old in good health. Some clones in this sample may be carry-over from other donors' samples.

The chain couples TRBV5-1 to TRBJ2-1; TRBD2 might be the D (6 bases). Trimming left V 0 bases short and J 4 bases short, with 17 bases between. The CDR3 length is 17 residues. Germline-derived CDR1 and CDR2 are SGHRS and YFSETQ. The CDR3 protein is CASSLAALVGGYNEQFF. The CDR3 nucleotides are TGCGCCAGCAGCTTGGCCGCTTTGGTAGGAGGGTACAATGAGCAGTTCTTC.

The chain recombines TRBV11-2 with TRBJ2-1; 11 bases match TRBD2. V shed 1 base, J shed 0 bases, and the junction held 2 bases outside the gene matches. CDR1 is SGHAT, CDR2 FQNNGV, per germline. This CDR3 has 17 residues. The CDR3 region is CASSLGTSGYSYNEQFF. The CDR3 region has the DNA TGTGCCAGCAGCTTAGGGACTAGCGGGTACTCCTACAATGAGCAGTTCTTC.

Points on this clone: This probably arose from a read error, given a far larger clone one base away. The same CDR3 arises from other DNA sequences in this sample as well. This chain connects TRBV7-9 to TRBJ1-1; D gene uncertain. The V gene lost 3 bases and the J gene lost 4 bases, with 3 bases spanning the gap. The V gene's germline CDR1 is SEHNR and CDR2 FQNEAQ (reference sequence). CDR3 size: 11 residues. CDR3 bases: TGTGCCAGCAGCTTGAGCACTGAAGCTTTCTTT. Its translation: CASSLSTEAFF.

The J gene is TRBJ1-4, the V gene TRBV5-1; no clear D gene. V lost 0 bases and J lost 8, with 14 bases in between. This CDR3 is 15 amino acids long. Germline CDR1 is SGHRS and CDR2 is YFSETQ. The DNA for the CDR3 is TGCGCCAGCAGCTTGGGGCCAGAGGATATGGAAAAACTGTTTTTT. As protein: CASSLGPEDMEKLFF.

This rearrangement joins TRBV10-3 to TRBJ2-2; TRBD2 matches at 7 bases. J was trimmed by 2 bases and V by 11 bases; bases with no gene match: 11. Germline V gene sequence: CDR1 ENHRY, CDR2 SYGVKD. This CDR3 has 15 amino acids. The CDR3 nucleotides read TGTGCCCTCCGACGCGGCGGGGGAAACACCGGGGAGCTGTTTTTT. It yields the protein CALRRGGGNTGELFF.

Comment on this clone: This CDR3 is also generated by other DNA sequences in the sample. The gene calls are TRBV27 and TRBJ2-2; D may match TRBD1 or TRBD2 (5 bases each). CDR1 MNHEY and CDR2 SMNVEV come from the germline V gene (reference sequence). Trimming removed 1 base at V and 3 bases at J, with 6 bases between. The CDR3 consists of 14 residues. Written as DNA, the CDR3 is TGTGCCAGCAGTTTATTGGGGGACACCGGGGAGCTGTTTTTT. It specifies CASSLLGDTGELFF.

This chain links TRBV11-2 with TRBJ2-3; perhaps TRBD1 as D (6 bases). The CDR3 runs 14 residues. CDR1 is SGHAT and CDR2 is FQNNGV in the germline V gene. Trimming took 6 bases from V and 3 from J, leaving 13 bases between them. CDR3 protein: CASRAWGRTDTQYF. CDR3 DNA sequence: TGTGCCAGCAGAGCGTGGGGGCGGACAGATACGCAGTATTTT. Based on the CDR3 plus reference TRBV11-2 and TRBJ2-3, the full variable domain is EAGVAQSPRYKIIEKRQSVAFWCNPISGHATLYWYQQILGQGPKLLIQFQNNGVVDDSQLPKDRFSAERLKGVDSTLKIQPAKLEDSAVYLCASRAWGRTDTQYFGPGTRLTVL.

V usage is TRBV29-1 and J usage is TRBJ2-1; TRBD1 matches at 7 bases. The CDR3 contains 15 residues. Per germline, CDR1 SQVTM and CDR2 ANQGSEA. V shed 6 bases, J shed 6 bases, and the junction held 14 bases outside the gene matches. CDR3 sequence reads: CSVQTTGYGPNEQFF. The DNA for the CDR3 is TGCAGCGTCCAGACGACAGGGTACGGACCCAATGAGCAGTTCTTC.

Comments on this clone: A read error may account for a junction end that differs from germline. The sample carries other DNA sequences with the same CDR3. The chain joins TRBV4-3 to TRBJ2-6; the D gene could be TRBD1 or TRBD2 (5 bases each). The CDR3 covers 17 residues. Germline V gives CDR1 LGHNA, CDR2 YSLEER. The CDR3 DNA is TGCGCCAGCAGCCAAGTGGGTTTGGACTCTGGGGCCAACGTCCTGACCTTC. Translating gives CASSQVGLDSGANVLTF.

CDR3 region: CASSLGGRGDETQYF. Here the CDR3 DNA reads TGTGCCAGCAGCTTGGGCGGGAGGGGGGACGAGACCCAGTACTTC. V is TRBV7-8 and J is TRBJ2-5, with TRBD2 matching 9 bases. J gave up 5 bases and V 3 bases, and 7 bases lay outside the gene matches. The CDR3 totals 15 residues. Germline V CDR1 and CDR2: SGHVS, FQNEAQ.

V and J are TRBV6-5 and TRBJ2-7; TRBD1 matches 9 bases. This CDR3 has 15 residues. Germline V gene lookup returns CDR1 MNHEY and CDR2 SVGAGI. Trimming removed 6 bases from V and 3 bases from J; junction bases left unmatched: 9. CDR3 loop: CASSGGGTGFYEQYF. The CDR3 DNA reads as TGTGCCAGCAGCGGAGGAGGGACAGGGTTCTACGAGCAGTACTTC.

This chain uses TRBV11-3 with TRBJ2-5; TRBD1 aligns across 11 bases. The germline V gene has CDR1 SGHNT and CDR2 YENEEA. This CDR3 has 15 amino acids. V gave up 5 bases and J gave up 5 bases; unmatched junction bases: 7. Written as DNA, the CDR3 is TGTGCCAGCAGCCAGGGACAGGGGGAGATGGAGACCCAGTACTTC. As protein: CASSQGQGEMETQYF.

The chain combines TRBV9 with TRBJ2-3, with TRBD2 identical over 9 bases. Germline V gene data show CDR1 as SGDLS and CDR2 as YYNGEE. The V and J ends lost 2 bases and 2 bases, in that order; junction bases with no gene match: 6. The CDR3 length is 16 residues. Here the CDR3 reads CASSVELAGHTDTQYF. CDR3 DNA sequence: TGTGCCAGCAGCGTCGAACTAGCGGGCCACACAGATACGCAGTATTTT.

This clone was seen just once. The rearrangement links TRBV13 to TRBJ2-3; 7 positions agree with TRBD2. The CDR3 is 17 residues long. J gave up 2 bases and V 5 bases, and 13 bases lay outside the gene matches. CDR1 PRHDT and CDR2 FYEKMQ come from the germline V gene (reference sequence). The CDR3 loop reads CASSARLAAGATDTQYF. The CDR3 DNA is TGTGCCAGCAGCGCAAGACTAGCCGCAGGTGCCACAGATACGCAGTATTTT.

The CDR3 loop reads CASSRTGEGLQNIQYF. As DNA, the CDR3 is TGTGCCAGCAGTCGGACAGGGGAGGGTTTGCAAAACATTCAGTACTTC. This rearrangement joins TRBV27 to TRBJ2-4; TRBD1 agrees at 9 bases. The J segment lost 5 bases and the V segment lost 5 bases, leaving 10 bases of the junction unmatched. Germline-derived CDR1 and CDR2 are MNHEY and SMNVEV (reference sequence). The length of the CDR3 is 16 residues.

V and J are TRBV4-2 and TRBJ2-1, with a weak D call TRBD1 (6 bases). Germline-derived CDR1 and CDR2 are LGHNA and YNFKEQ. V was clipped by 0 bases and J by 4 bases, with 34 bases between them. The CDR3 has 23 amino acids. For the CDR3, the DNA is TGTGCCAGCAGCCAAGATACCCGACCCCACTACTGGGAAGGAGCAGGGGATTACAATGAGCAGTTCTTC. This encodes CASSQDTRPHYWEGAGDYNEQFF.

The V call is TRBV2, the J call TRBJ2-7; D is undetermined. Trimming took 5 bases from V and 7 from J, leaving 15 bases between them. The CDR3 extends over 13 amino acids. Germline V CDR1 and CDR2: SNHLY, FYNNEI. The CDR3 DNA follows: TGTGCCAGCAGTTCCGCAGCACCTCGGGAGCAGTACTTC. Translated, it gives CASSSAAPREQYF.

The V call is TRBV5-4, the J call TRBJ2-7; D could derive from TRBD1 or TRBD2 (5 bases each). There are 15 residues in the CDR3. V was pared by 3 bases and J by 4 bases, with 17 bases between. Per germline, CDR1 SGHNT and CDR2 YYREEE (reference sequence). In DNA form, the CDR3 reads TGTGCCAGCAGCTCCCCGGGTAGTGGGGGATACGAGCAGTACTTC. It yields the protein CASSSPGSGGYEQYF.

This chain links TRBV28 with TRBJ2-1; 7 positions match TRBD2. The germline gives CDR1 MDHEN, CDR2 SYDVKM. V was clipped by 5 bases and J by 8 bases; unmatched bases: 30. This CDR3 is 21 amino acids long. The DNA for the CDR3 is TGTGCCAGCAGTCCGCGGGGCGTGGGCGGGCTATGGACTAGTCTGCTCGATGAGCAGTTCTTC. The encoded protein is CASSPRGVGGLWTSLLDEQFF.

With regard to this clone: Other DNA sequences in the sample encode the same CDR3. CDR3 in DNA: TGTGCCAGCGGGGACTACGAGCAGTACTTC. Protein product: CASGDYEQYF. V is TRBV27 and J is TRBJ2-7, with no clear D. Germline CDR1 reads MNHEY; CDR2 reads SMNVEV (reference sequence). V lost 8 bases and J 3 bases, leaving 5 bases between the germline ends. The CDR3 consists of 10 residues.

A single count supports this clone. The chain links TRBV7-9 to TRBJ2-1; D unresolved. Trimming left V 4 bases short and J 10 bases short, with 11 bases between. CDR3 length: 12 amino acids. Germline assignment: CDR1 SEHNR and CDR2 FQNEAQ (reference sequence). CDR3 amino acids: CASSSLRLEQFF. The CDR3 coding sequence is TGTGCCAGCAGCTCTCTCCGCTTGGAGCAGTTCTTC. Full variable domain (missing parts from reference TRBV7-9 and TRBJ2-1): DTGVSQNPRHKITKRGQNVTFRCDPISEHNRLYWYRQTLGQGPEFLTYFQNEAQLEKSRLLSDRFSAERPKGSFSTLEIQRTEQGDSAMYLCASSSLRLEQFFGPGTRLTVL.

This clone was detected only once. CDR3 DNA sequence: TGTGCCAGCAGTGAAACCCCAGGGGGACAGGGGGCCTGGACTGAAGCTTTCTTT. It yields the protein CASSETPGGQGAWTEAFF. The J gene is TRBJ1-1, the V gene TRBV6-1; 12 bases align to TRBD1. CDR3 length: 18 residues. The junction had 12 bases not matched to a gene; V was cut back by 2 bases and J by 5 bases. Germline values: CDR1 MNHNS, CDR2 SASEGT.

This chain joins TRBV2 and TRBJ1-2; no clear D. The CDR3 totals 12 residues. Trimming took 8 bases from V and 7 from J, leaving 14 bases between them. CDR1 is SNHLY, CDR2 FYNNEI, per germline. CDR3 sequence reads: CASATPGSGYTF. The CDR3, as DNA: TGTGCCAGCGCAACCCCAGGTAGTGGCTACACCTTC. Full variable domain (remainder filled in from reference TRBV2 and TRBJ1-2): EPEVTQTPSHQVTQMGQEVILRCVPISNHLYFYWYRQILGQKVEFLVSFYNNEISEKSEIFDDQFSVERPDGSNFTLKIRSTKLEDSAMYFCASATPGSGYTFGSGTRLTVV.

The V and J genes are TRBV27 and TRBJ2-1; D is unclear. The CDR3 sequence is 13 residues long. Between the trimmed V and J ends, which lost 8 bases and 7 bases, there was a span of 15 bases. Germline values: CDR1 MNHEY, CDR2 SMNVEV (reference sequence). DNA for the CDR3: TGTGCCAGCTCCATATCCCACGCAAATGAGCAGTTCTTC. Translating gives CASSISHANEQFF.

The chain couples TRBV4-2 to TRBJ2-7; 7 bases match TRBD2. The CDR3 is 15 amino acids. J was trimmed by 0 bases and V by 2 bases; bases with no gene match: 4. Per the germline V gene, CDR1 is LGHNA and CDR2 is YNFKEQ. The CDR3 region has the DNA TGTGCCAGCAGCCAATCAGGCGGGGGCTCCTACGAGCAGTACTTC. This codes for CASSQSGGGSYEQYF.

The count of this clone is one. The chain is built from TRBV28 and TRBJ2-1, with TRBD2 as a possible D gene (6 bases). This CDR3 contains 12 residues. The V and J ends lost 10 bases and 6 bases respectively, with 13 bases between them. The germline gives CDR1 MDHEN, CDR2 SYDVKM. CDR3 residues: CATRGTGNEQFF. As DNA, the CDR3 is TGTGCCACCCGGGGGACTGGCAATGAGCAGTTCTTC.

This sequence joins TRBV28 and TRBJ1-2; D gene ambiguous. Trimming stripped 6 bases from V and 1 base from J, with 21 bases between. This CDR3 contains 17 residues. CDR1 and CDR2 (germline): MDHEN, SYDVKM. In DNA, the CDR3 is TGTGCCAGCAGCCGAGGGCCGCCCGAATCATATAACTATGGCTACACCTTC. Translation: CASSRGPPESYNYGYTF.

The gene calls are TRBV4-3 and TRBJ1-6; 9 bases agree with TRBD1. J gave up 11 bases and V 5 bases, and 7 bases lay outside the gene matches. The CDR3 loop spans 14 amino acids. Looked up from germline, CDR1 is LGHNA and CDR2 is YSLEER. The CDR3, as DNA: TGCGCCAGCAGCTCCGGGACAGGGCCTACACCCCTCCACTTT. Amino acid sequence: CASSSGTGPTPLHF.

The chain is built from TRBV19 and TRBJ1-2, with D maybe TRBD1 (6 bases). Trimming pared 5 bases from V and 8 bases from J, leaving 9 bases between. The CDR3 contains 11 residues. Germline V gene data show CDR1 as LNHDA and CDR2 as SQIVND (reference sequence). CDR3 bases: TGTGCCAGTAGTCAGGGGAGCGGCTACACCTTC. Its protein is CASSQGSGYTF.

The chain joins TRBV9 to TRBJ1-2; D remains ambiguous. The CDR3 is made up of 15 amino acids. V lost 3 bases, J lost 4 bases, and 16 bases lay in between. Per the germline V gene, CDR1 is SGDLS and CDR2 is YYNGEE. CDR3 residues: CASSGYLSSGYGYTF. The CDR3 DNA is TGTGCCAGCAGCGGCTACCTGAGCTCAGGCTATGGCTACACCTTC.

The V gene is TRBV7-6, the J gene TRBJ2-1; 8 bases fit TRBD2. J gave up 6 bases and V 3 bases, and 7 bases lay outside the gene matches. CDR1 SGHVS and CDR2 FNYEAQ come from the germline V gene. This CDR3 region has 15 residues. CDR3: CASSLRGALGNEQFF. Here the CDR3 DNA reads TGTGCCAGCAGCTTGCGGGGGGCATTGGGCAATGAGCAGTTCTTC.

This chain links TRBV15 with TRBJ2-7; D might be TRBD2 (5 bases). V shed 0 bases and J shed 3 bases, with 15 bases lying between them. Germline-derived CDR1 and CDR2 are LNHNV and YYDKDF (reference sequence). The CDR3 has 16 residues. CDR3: CATSRDVRGPYYEQYF. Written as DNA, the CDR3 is TGTGCCACCAGCAGAGATGTACGGGGTCCCTACTACGAGCAGTACTTC.